The 2 T cell receptor beta chains presented below share a single source sample, sequenced in a study of response to subunit inactivated influenza vaccine. TCRdb re-analysed the RT-PCR reads in MiXCR, keeping a single row per CDR3 protein. Here the sample spans more than 700,000 distinct CDR3 sequences, around 21% being singletons. The material sequenced was PBMCs from blood, taken 5 to 6 days after vaccination. The source of these receptors is a man aged 45-65 years who received an inactivated influenza vaccine.

This sequence joins TRBV7-2 and TRBJ2-3, with 7 bases lining up with TRBD2. The CDR3 is made up of 15 amino acids. CDR1 and CDR2 from the germline V gene are SGHTA and FQGNSA. J gave up 6 bases and V 3 bases, and 9 bases lay outside the gene matches. DNA of the CDR3: TGTGCCAGCAGCTTTGTGGGGGAGGGCCAGGATACGCAGTATTTT. Its protein product is CASSFVGEGQDTQYF.

The chain joins TRBV15 to TRBJ2-3; 12 bases match TRBD2. V lost 1 base, J lost 6 bases, and 8 bases stayed unmatched. This CDR3 comprises 17 residues. Per germline, CDR1 LNHNV and CDR2 YYDKDF (reference sequence). Here the CDR3 reads CATSRGGLAGNWDTQYF. CDR3 nucleotide sequence: TGTGCCACCAGCAGAGGAGGACTAGCGGGGAACTGGGATACGCAGTATTTT.